Shown below are 7 T cell receptor beta chains from a single sample sequenced in a study of T cells in Graves' hyperthyroidism and ophthalmopathy. Amplification of TCR beta CDR3 regions was performed using RNA transcripts as template. In the first-round RT-PCR of the TCR CDR3, the HTBI primer set was used. Using its own MiXCR run on the multiplex PCR reads, TCRdb lists one record per CDR3 protein. The data show some 380,000 distinct CDR3 sequences, roughly 12% seen once. The sequencing sample was made of blood. The receptors shown here come from a man aged 25-45 years with Graves' hyperthyroidism that later progressed to Graves' ophthalmopathy.

This clonotype was recorded many times. The chain combines TRBV20-1 with TRBJ2-3; D is unclear. Germline V gene data show CDR1 as DFQATT and CDR2 as SNEGSKA (reference sequence). Trimming removed 0 bases at V and 2 bases at J, with 12 bases between. CDR3 length: 15 residues. Written as DNA, the CDR3 is TGCAGTGCTAGAGATCTTGCGGCCAACACAGATACGCAGTATTTT. Protein sequence: CSARDLAANTDTQYF.

This chain connects TRBV2 to TRBJ1-5; D gene uncertain. This CDR3 region has 13 residues. V lost 10 bases, J lost 7 bases, and 17 bases lay in between. In germline, CDR1 is SNHLY, CDR2 FYNNEI. The CDR3 nucleotides read TGTGCCACCAAGTGGGGTATGGCGCAGCCCCAGCATTTT. Encoded protein: CATKWGMAQPQHF.

The V gene is TRBV4-2, the J gene TRBJ1-1; 8 bases line up with TRBD1. V trimming: 4 bases; J trimming: 4 bases; junction bases outside the gene matches: 8. This CDR3 is 15 amino acids long. Germline-derived CDR1 and CDR2 are LGHNA and YNFKEQ. Written as DNA, the CDR3 is TGTGCCAGCAGCCGAGCGGATACAGGGGGCACTGAAGCTTTCTTT. Its translation is CASSRADTGGTEAFF.

A word on this clonotype: The junction departs from germline at one end; a sequencing error may be responsible. This CDR3 reads CSARMAGSYQLQHF. The CDR3 nucleotides read TGCAGTGCTAGAATGGCAGGGAGCTATCAGCTCCAGCATTTT. The chain joins TRBV20-1 to TRBJ1-5; TRBD1 might be the D (5 bases). Germline V gene sequence: CDR1 DFQATT, CDR2 SNEGSKA (reference sequence). The CDR3 has 14 amino acids.

This clonotype was detected many times. The J gene is TRBJ1-2, the V gene TRBV7-2, with 10 bases matching TRBD1. The CDR3 has 15 amino acids. After removal of 1 base from V and 3 bases from J, the junction contained 2 bases not matched to a gene. In germline, CDR1 is SGHTA, CDR2 FQGNSA. CDR3 nucleotides: TGTGCCAGCAGCTTAGAGGGACAGGGGTACTATGGCTACACCTTC. Amino acid sequence: CASSLEGQGYYGYTF.

At least ten counts were recorded for this clonotype. This chain uses TRBV6-2 or TRBV6-3 with TRBJ1-4, with D tentatively TRBD1 (5 bases). The CDR3 contains 14 residues. Germline assignment: CDR1 MNHEY and CDR2 SVGEGT. With 8 bases removed from V and 3 bases from J, the gap between germline ends came to 13 bases. The CDR3 sequence is CASGPGGANEKLFF. CDR3 nucleotides: TGTGCCAGCGGTCCCGGGGGGGCTAATGAAAAACTGTTTTTT.

In its sample, this clonotype was seen once. This chain uses TRBV7-2 with TRBJ2-7, with D perhaps being TRBD1 or TRBD2 (5 bases each). The germline V gene encodes CDR1 SGHTA and CDR2 FQGNSA. V was clipped by 6 bases and J by 3 bases, with 21 bases between them. The CDR3 covers 16 residues. The CDR3 DNA sequence: TGTGCCAGCAGTCAAGAGGGGCGTTTCCGGGGCTACGAGCAGTACTTC. As protein: CASSQEGRFRGYEQYF.